The source of this TCR beta chain is a study of T cell responses to AZD1222 COVID-19 vaccine. As for the study in general: Second-dose intervals near 4 or 12 weeks were combined.

CDR3 length: 16 amino acids. V was trimmed by 3 bases and J by 6 bases, leaving 17 bases between them. Germline CDR1 is SGHTA and CDR2 is FQGNSA. The study's findings and limits: Clonal diversity may have been underestimated in mostly white British donors.

Concerning this clone itself: Its specificity is not known.

TCRdb's table, derived via immunoSEQ multiplex PCR, lists solely in-frame clones and lacks some. Counted here are 120,000 or so clones, about 87% occurring once; the ten biggest clones make up under 11%. The V and J genes are TRBV7-2 and TRBJ2-2; TRBD2 might be the D (7 bases). The origin of this receptor is an adult in good health. The sequenced sample was peripheral blood, obtained on day 0 of AZD1222 vaccination. DNA of the CDR3: TGTGCCAGCAGCTTGAGGGGGAGGGCCAGTGCCGGGGAGCTGTTTTTT. Its protein product is CASSLRGRASAGELFF.